This T cell receptor beta chain was identified in a study of T cell responses to AZD1222 COVID-19 vaccine (dated by TCRdb to the early 2020s). In terms of the full investigation: A total of 230 to 250 trial participants underwent TCR sequencing, of whom 207 had received two doses of AZD1222 and roughly 26 had received two doses of the MenACWY control vaccine. Trial participants were enrolled into age subgroups of 18-55, 56-69 and 70-plus years, which contained around 150, 28 and 57 TCR-sequenced participants, respectively. What the work shows at the level of the full study, not this receptor alone: The 56-69-year group was small, and its depth increase did not reach significance, likely because of low power. Spike-specific TCR breadth and depth rose significantly after two AZD1222 doses compared with day 0 and with MenACWY recipients. No day 14 peak-response samples were available, so repertoires were characterized only after the peak T cell response. Conclusions about previously exposed vaccinees are limited because only five to seven AZD1222 recipients were SARS-CoV-2 seropositive at baseline. Participants were mostly white British and included more females than males, and it was suggested by the authors that clonal diversity may have been underestimated. The whole spike protein was spanned by vaccine-associated CD4 TCRs, and dominant responses were seen in regions 160-218 and 743-854. Nearly half of unique spike-specific TCRs reportedly recognized epitopes outside regions mutated in the B.1.351 and B.1.1.7 variants.

A word on this clone: This receptor's antigen is unknown. The input lacks base qualities; no much larger clone sits a single base away. Other nucleotide sequences in the sample specify the same CDR3.

This sample's time point label indicates: about 28 days (+/-7) after the second vaccine dose. Because spike-specific TCR depth and breadth did not differ between the two schedules, AZD1222 recipients who got a second dose at roughly 4 weeks were pooled with those who got a second dose at roughly 12 weeks. Vaccinee samples were obtained from the UK trials COV001 and COV002, which included a single-blind randomized controlled phase 2/3 trial of AZD1222 (ChAdOx1 nCoV-19) in healthy adults. Trial participant PBMC samples were collected at day 0 and day 28 after the second dose for TCRbeta chain sequencing. The CDR3 regions of human TCRbeta chains were analyzed by immunosequencing. Processing in the source paper ran as follows. Repertoire TCRs were matched against a reference library of SARS-CoV-2-specific TCRs generated with the MIRA antigen-specificity platform. Breadth was defined as the fraction of unique TCRs that were SARS-CoV-2-associated. Depth was defined as the fraction of total T cells that were SARS-CoV-2-associated. Using the MIRA data, each spike-specific TCR was mapped to the spike region that the TCR reacts to and placed in a CD4 or CD8 class. Log10-transformed breadth and depth values were compared by one-way ANOVA with Sidak's multiple comparisons tests. Drawn from immuneACCESS, this table holds only the in-frame rearrangements with V and J called that TCRdb kept. Clones are partly lost; checked studies trace under half to an unresolved V gene and leave the rest unexplained. V, J and clone size reflect that table, while D and trimming were determined from the DNA. This sample is represented by approximately 99,000 clones; roughly nine tenths of them were singletons. The top ten clones comprise about 8.3% of the sample.

CDR1 and CDR2 are drawn from the germline V gene: MNHEY, SVGAGI. Compared with germline, V lacks 0 bases and J lacks 2 bases; bases without a gene match: 4. The CDR3, from cysteine to phenylalanine, totals 16 residues. CDR3 DNA is the only sequence kept; it has 48 bases, read in frame from the first base. This clonotype originated in an adult who received the AZD1222 COVID-19 vaccine. The chain is made from TRBV6-5 and TRBJ2-7, with TRBD2 identical over 10 junction bases. The sequenced sample was peripheral blood, obtained 28 days after the second AZD1222 dose. The CDR3 region has the sequence CASSYSSAGGTYEQYF. In nucleotides, the sequence is TGTGCCAGCAGTTACTCGTCAGCGGGAGGGACCTACGAGCAGTACTTC.